The entry below gives a single TCR beta chain sequence along with its context. Its antigen is unidentified. Per sorted-subset replicate PCR, input was approximately 180 ng DNA, representing about 32,000 T cell genomes. Method: immunoSEQ multiplex PCR; TCRdb's copy keeps in-frame clones and lacks some. Here the sample spans hundreds of thousands of clones, roughly 70% being singletons. The data derive from a study of shared clonotypes between healthy human individuals. The CDR3 extends over 16 amino acids. CDR1 is SGHTA and CDR2 is FQGNSA in the germline V gene. The germline V and J ends were trimmed by 5 bases and 4 bases, with 20 bases remaining between them. Study-level results: A generally larger estimated richness was seen in naive subsets than in memory subsets. The study found 4.5% to 6% of naive CD4 clonotypes shared across several donors. Few donors limited the genetic and exposure-history diversity represented.

The sequence was obtained from a man aged 25 to 40 in good health. The sequenced sample consisted of memory CD4+ T cells sorted from blood. Subset described: CD45RA-negative fraction. The V gene is TRBV7-2, the J gene TRBJ1-2; D gene ambiguous. This chain's CDR3 is CASSPGGVGRSYGYTF. Here the CDR3 DNA reads TGTGCCAGCAGCCCCGGCGGGGTCGGAAGAAGCTATGGCTACACCTTC.